A single T cell receptor (beta chain) is shown here with its context. Germline lookup yields CDR1 SGHRS and CDR2 YFSETQ. J lost 5 bases, V lost 2 bases, and 9 bases had no gene match. The CDR3 spans 16 residues. The data are from a study of blood T cell repertoires in COVID-19. Measured with immunoSEQ multiplex PCR; TCRdb has only the in-frame clones, and not every one. Of about 210,000 clones listed, 80% are singletons. The specimen sequenced was PBMCs or T cells enriched from blood (not recorded which). The chain links TRBV5-1 to TRBJ2-3; 9 bases align to TRBD1. The origin of this receptor is a man aged 30 to 39 with acute COVID-19. The CDR3, as DNA: TGCGCCAGCAGCTTTGGGGGAGACAGGGGGAGAGATACGCAGTATTTT. It codes for CASSFGGDRGRDTQYF.